The rows below give T cell receptor beta chains drawn from one sample of a study of long-term antiretroviral therapy in people with HIV. Repertoires were generated with immunoSEQ multiplex PCR, while TCRdb's copy carries only in-frame clones and drops some. The repertoire holds 20,000 to 25,000 clones, with around 80% as singletons. The sequences come from unsorted PBMCs, collected 1.2 years after starting antiretroviral therapy. The receptors shown here come from a woman aged 40 to 49 with HIV. Each CDR3 is given with its conserved first and last residue. The order of the fields is J gene, D gene, clone size, V gene, CDR3 protein, CDR3 DNA. The D gene is left open where the match is weak. The size of a clone is reported for some rows only, either as once, few or many, or as a class for expanded clones.

TRBJ2-7 | TRBD1 | - | TRBV2 | CASSPLNIGAGGSYEQYF | TGTGCCAGCAGTCCCCTGAATATTGGGGCAGGGGGCTCTTACGAGCAGTACTTC
TRBJ1-1 | - | - | TRBV7-8 | CASSLSTGNTEAFF | TGTGCCAGCAGCTTAAGCACAGGGAACACTGAAGCTTTCTTT
TRBJ1-1 | - | - | TRBV15 | CATSRGGDAEAFF | TGTGCCACCAGCAGGGGGGGTGACGCTGAAGCTTTCTTT
TRBJ2-5 | TRBD2 | - | TRBV7-9 | CASSLTSGQETQYF | TGTGCCAGCAGCTTGACTAGCGGGCAAGAGACCCAGTACTTC
TRBJ1-1 | - | - | TRBV5-4 | CASSAGEGEAFF | TGTGCCAGCAGCGCGGGGGAGGGTGAGGCTTTCTTT
TRBJ2-1 | - | few | TRBV2 | CARGRDYNEQFF | TGTGCCAGGGGGCGGGATTACAATGAGCAGTTCTTC
TRBJ2-1 | TRBD2 | - | TRBV19 | CASSMDNGRARNEQFF | TGTGCCAGTAGTATGGATAACGGGAGGGCCCGCAATGAGCAGTTCTTC
TRBJ2-3 | TRBD1 | once | TRBV5-1 | CASSAGQEADTQYF | TGCGCCAGCAGCGCCGGACAGGAGGCCGATACGCAGTATTTT
TRBJ2-3 | TRBD2 | - | TRBV7-2 | CASSLAQRGWDTQYF | TGTGCCAGCAGCTTAGCCCAGCGGGGTTGGGATACGCAGTATTTT
TRBJ2-5 | - | - | TRBV10-3 | CAISDRTGPEEETQYF | TGTGCCATCAGTGACCGTACGGGTCCAGAGGAAGAGACCCAGTACTTC
TRBJ2-1 | - | - | TRBV9 | CASSLDRSSYNEQFF | TGTGCCAGCAGTCTCGACAGAAGCTCCTACAATGAGCAGTTCTTC
TRBJ1-4 | - | - | TRBV4-3 | CASSQDLWTYLDAEKLFF | TGCGCCAGCAGCCAAGATCTCTGGACGTACCTCGATGCTGAAAAACTGTTTTTT
TRBJ2-1 | TRBD2 | few | TRBV19 | CASSITGGDYRVDEQFF | TGTGCCAGTAGTATAACGGGTGGGGACTACCGGGTGGATGAGCAGTTCTTC
TRBJ1-2 | - | - | TRBV7-2 | CASSFGLGRNYYGYTF | TGTGCCAGCAGCTTCGGGTTGGGCAGGAATTACTATGGCTACACCTTC
TRBJ2-2 | - | - | TRBV6-1 | CASRDLNTGELFF | TGTGCCAGCCGGGACCTTAACACCGGGGAGCTGTTTTTT
TRBJ2-3 | TRBD2 | - | TRBV4-1 | CASSQVKGLAGGLDTQYF | TGCGCCAGCAGCCAAGTTAAGGGGCTAGCGGGAGGCTTAGATACGCAGTATTTT
TRBJ2-1 | - | - | TRBV6-5 | CASSYSASGRYNEQFF | TGTGCCAGCAGTTACTCCGCCAGCGGACGGTACAATGAGCAGTTCTTC
TRBJ2-7 | - | - | TRBV6-1 | CASSDMATIYEQYF | TGTGCCAGCAGTGACATGGCTACAATCTACGAGCAGTACTTC
TRBJ1-2 | TRBD1 | - | TRBV27 | CASSSITGGISNGYTF | TGTGCCAGCAGTTCAATAACAGGGGGAATATCTAATGGCTACACCTTC
TRBJ1-2 | TRBD1 | once | TRBV25-1 | CASSEEDRGDYGYTF | TGTGCCAGCAGTGAGGAGGACAGGGGCGACTATGGCTACACCTTC
TRBJ2-3 | - | - | TRBV7-9 | CASSLSGSAATQYF | TGTGCCAGCAGCTTATCTGGGAGTGCCGCTACGCAGTATTTT
TRBJ2-7 | - | - | TRBV10-3 | CAISDSYEQYF | TGTGCCATCAGTGACTCCTACGAGCAGTACTTC
TRBJ1-1 | - | - | TRBV10-3 | CAISELGPMNTEAFF | TGTGCCATCAGTGAGCTTGGCCCTATGAACACTGAAGCTTTCTTT
TRBJ1-3 | - | - | TRBV9 | CASSVGTGISGNTIYF | TGTGCCAGCAGCGTAGGTACAGGTATCTCTGGAAACACCATATATTTT
TRBJ2-4 | - | - | TRBV19 | CASSETGIGVGIQYF | TGTGCCAGTAGCGAGACAGGTATTGGAGTCGGCATTCAGTACTTC
TRBJ2-3 | - | - | TRBV19 | CASSAGLGYTQYF | TGTGCCAGTAGTGCAGGGTTGGGATATACGCAGTATTTT
TRBJ2-2 | - | once | TRBV11-2 | CASSFGTGELFF | TGTGCCAGCAGCTTCGGCACCGGGGAGCTGTTTTTT
TRBJ1-5 | - | few | TRBV7-2 | CASSLALEGQPQHF | TGTGCCAGCAGCTTAGCGCTAGAGGGTCAGCCCCAGCATTTT
TRBJ2-1 | - | - | TRBV23-1 | CASSMTREQFF | TGCGCCAGCAGTATGACACGTGAGCAGTTCTTC
TRBJ2-7 | - | - | TRBV28 | CASSSWVDEQYF | TGTGCCAGCAGTTCTTGGGTGGACGAGCAGTACTTC
TRBJ2-7 | - | - | TRBV28 | CASSFSRVDSYEQYF | TGTGCCAGCAGTTTTTCCCGGGTCGATTCCTACGAGCAGTACTTC
TRBJ2-7 | TRBD1 | - | TRBV23-1 | CASSQSGPGQGSYEQYF | TGCGCCAGCAGTCAATCCGGACCGGGACAGGGTTCCTACGAGCAGTACTTC
TRBJ2-3 | - | - | TRBV19 | CASKMRDGSTDTQYF | TGTGCCAGTAAAATGCGGGACGGTAGCACAGATACGCAGTATTTT
TRBJ2-5 | TRBD1 | once | TRBV5-4 | CASSPGTGNQETQYF | TGTGCCAGCAGCCCAGGGACAGGCAATCAAGAGACCCAGTACTTC
TRBJ1-1 | - | - | TRBV7-2 | CASSLGTAMNTEAFF | TGTGCCAGCAGCCTGGGGACGGCCATGAACACTGAAGCTTTCTTT
TRBJ1-4 | - | - | TRBV10-3 | CAISRDFEKLFF | TGTGCCATCAGCCGGGACTTTGAAAAACTGTTTTTT
TRBJ2-7 | TRBD1 | few | TRBV6-1 | CASSNRGYEQYF | TGTGCCAGCAGCAACAGGGGTTACGAGCAGTACTTC
TRBJ2-7 | TRBD2 | - | TRBV27 | CASSRGLAAYEQYF | TGTGCCAGCAGTAGGGGACTAGCGGCCTACGAGCAGTACTTC
TRBJ2-1 | - | - | TRBV7-8 | CASSFRGNEQFF | TGTGCCAGCAGTTTCAGGGGCAATGAGCAGTTCTTC
TRBJ1-5 | - | few | TRBV7-2 | CASSPVNSNQPQHF | TGTGCCAGCAGCCCAGTTAATAGCAATCAGCCCCAGCATTTT
TRBJ2-1 | - | - | TRBV5-4 | CASSSRGADGEQFF | TGTGCCAGCAGCTCGCGGGGCGCCGACGGTGAGCAGTTCTTC
TRBJ2-7 | - | - | TRBV7-2 | CASSLGVARWYEQYF | TGTGCCAGCAGCTTAGGGGTAGCAAGGTGGTACGAGCAGTACTTC
TRBJ1-2 | - | - | TRBV5-4 | CASSLGQINGYTF | TGTGCCAGCAGCTTGGGACAGATCAATGGCTACACCTTC
TRBJ2-1 | TRBD2 | once | TRBV19 | CASSTQGLVTGNEQFF | TGTGCCAGTAGTACCCAGGGACTAGTAACGGGCAATGAGCAGTTCTTC
TRBJ1-1 | - | - | TRBV29-1 | CSVARGGEAFF | TGCAGCGTGGCAAGGGGCGGTGAAGCTTTCTTT
TRBJ2-7 | - | few | TRBV29-1 | CSVVIQGQIYEQYF | TGCAGCGTTGTAATCCAGGGTCAGATCTACGAGCAGTACTTC
TRBJ2-1 | - | - | TRBV7-9 | CASSPVGESYNEQFF | TGTGCCAGCAGCCCGGTAGGGGAGTCCTACAATGAGCAGTTCTTC
TRBJ2-7 | - | - | TRBV5-1 | CASGSSYEQYF | TGCGCCAGCGGTAGCTCCTACGAGCAGTACTTC
TRBJ2-2 | - | medium-sized | TRBV18 | CASSPGENTGELFF | TGTGCCAGCTCACCGGGCGAGAACACCGGGGAGCTGTTTTTT
TRBJ2-7 | TRBD1 | - | TRBV2 | CARQGTPSSSPHEQYF | TGTGCCAGACAGGGGACGCCAAGCTCATCACCTCACGAGCAGTACTTC